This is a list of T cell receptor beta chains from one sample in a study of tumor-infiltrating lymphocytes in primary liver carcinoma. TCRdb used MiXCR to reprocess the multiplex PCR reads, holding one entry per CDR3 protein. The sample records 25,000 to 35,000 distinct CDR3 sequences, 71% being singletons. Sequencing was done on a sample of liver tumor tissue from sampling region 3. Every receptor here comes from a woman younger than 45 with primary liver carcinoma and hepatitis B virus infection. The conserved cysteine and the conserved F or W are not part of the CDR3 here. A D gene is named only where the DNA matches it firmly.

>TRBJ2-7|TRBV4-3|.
ASSQAVRGGHIIYEQY
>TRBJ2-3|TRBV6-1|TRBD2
ASAPGLADFTDMQY
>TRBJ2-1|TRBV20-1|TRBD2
SASLASGRYRYIGQF
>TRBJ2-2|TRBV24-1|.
VTSDPRHVESGELF
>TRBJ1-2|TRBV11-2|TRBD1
ASSLDGMAGGGYI
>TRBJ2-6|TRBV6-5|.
ASSLDGSGANVLT
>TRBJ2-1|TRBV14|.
ASSPKLTGNEQF
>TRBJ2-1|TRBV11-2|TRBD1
ASSRRGTGDEQF
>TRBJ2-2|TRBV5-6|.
ASSLVLRVTGELF
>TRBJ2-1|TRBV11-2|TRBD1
ASSLTHGQGYKGEQF
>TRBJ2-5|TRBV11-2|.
GSSQPWGAYQETQY